A selection of T cell receptor beta chains follows, all from one sample in a study of regulatory T cells in long-lasting Graves disease. TCRdb re-called the multiplex PCR reads through MiXCR, storing one row per CDR3 protein. The sample yields some 490,000 distinct CDR3 sequences, about 12% seen once. A further study also used this sample, focusing on T cells in Graves' hyperthyroidism and ophthalmopathy.

Sequenced material: peripheral blood mononuclear cells (PBMCs), taken at new diagnosis, from a patient treated with antithyroid drugs. The receptors shown here come from a woman in her 30s with Graves disease. CDR3s include the opening cysteine and the closing phenylalanine or tryptophan. The order of the fields is clone size, D gene, J gene, V gene, CDR3 DNA, CDR3 protein. The D gene is left open where the match is weak. Clone size is shown for a subset of rows, as once, few, many or a class of expanded clone.

abundance: many
d_gene: .
j_gene: TRBJ1-2
v_gene: TRBV28
CDR3nt: TGTGCCAGCACCGCCGGGGCCAGCTACTATGGCTACACCTTC
CDR3aa: CASTAGASYYGYTF

abundance: many
d_gene: .
j_gene: TRBJ2-5
v_gene: TRBV27
CDR3nt: TGTGCCAGCAGTAATGCCGGGACGGAAGAGACCCAGTACTTC
CDR3aa: CASSNAGTEETQYF

abundance: few
d_gene: .
j_gene: TRBJ2-5
v_gene: TRBV7-9
CDR3nt: TGTGCCAGCAGCCTCGGGGTGGGGACCCAAGAGACCCAGTACTTC
CDR3aa: CASSLGVGTQETQYF

abundance: many
d_gene: TRBD1
j_gene: TRBJ1-1
v_gene: TRBV27
CDR3nt: TGTGCCAGCAGTTTATCGGCCGGGACAGGGGGGAGTGAAGCTTTCTTT
CDR3aa: CASSLSAGTGGSEAFF

abundance: many
d_gene: TRBD1
j_gene: TRBJ1-2
v_gene: TRBV11-2
CDR3nt: TGTGCCAGCAGCTTAGGGGACAGCCTCTATGGCTACACCTTC
CDR3aa: CASSLGDSLYGYTF

abundance: few
d_gene: .
j_gene: TRBJ2-6
v_gene: TRBV7-2
CDR3nt: TGTGCCAGCAGCTTACAGGGTTCGTGGGGGGCCAACGTCCTGACTTTC
CDR3aa: CASSLQGSWGANVLTF

abundance: many
d_gene: .
j_gene: TRBJ1-5
v_gene: TRBV5-1
CDR3nt: TGCGCCAGCAGTCCACTTGGGGAGGGGGGTCAGCCCCAGCATTTT
CDR3aa: CASSPLGEGGQPQHF

abundance: .
d_gene: TRBD1
j_gene: TRBJ1-5
v_gene: TRBV15
CDR3nt: TGTGCCACCAGCTATTGGGACAGGGGAATCAATCAGCCCCAGCATTTT
CDR3aa: CATSYWDRGINQPQHF

abundance: few
d_gene: .
j_gene: TRBJ2-3
v_gene: TRBV20-1
CDR3nt: TGCAGTGCTAGAGACCACACTAGTCTAAGGTATTTT
CDR3aa: CSARDHTSLRYF

abundance: many
d_gene: .
j_gene: TRBJ1-5
v_gene: TRBV24-1
CDR3nt: TGTGCCACCAGTGATTGGGGGGAGCCCCAGCATTTT
CDR3aa: CATSDWGEPQHF

abundance: .
d_gene: TRBD1
j_gene: TRBJ2-2
v_gene: TRBV20-1
CDR3nt: TGCAGTGCTTCCTACAGGGGGCTTAGATCCGGGGAGCTGTTTTTT
CDR3aa: CSASYRGLRSGELFF

abundance: many
d_gene: TRBD1
j_gene: TRBJ2-7
v_gene: TRBV11-2
CDR3nt: TGTGCCAGCAGCTCTCGGGACAGGGGCCTATACGAGCAGTACTTC
CDR3aa: CASSSRDRGLYEQYF

abundance: many
d_gene: .
j_gene: TRBJ2-7
v_gene: TRBV28
CDR3nt: TGTGCCAGCAGTTTCGGAGTCTACGAGCAGTACTTC
CDR3aa: CASSFGVYEQYF

abundance: .
d_gene: .
j_gene: TRBJ1-1
v_gene: TRBV19
CDR3nt: TGTGCCAGTAGTATTTTGGGGGTCTCGGCTGAAGCTTTCTTT
CDR3aa: CASSILGVSAEAFF

abundance: few
d_gene: TRBD2
j_gene: TRBJ2-7
v_gene: TRBV7-2
CDR3nt: TGTGCCAGCAGCCAACTCACTAGCGGGGTTTACTACGAGCAGTACTTC
CDR3aa: CASSQLTSGVYYEQYF

abundance: .
d_gene: .
j_gene: TRBJ1-4
v_gene: TRBV6-1
CDR3nt: TGTGCCAGCCGAGAATCCAGGGGAGGCGAAAAACTGTTTTTT
CDR3aa: CASRESRGGEKLFF

abundance: many
d_gene: TRBD2
j_gene: TRBJ2-1
v_gene: TRBV7-9
CDR3nt: TGTGCCAGCAGCTTAGCGGGAGGGCAGAGGAATGAGCAGTTCTTC
CDR3aa: CASSLAGGQRNEQFF

abundance: once
d_gene: TRBD2
j_gene: TRBJ2-3
v_gene: TRBV4-1
CDR3nt: TGCGCCAGCAGCCAAGACGGCGGGGGCGGGGGGGCAGATACGCAGTATTTT
CDR3aa: CASSQDGGGGGADTQYF

abundance: .
d_gene: TRBD1
j_gene: TRBJ1-1
v_gene: TRBV10-3
CDR3nt: TGTGCCATCAGTACTCCGGGACAGGGGAACACTGAAGCTTTCTTT
CDR3aa: CAISTPGQGNTEAFF

abundance: few
d_gene: .
j_gene: TRBJ1-2
v_gene: TRBV29-1
CDR3nt: TGCAGCGTAGGACAGCCTAATAACTATGGCTACACCTTC
CDR3aa: CSVGQPNNYGYTF

abundance: few
d_gene: .
j_gene: TRBJ2-7
v_gene: TRBV10-3
CDR3nt: TGTGCCATCAGTGAGGAACTAAAGGACTACGAGCAGTACTTC
CDR3aa: CAISEELKDYEQYF

abundance: many
d_gene: .
j_gene: TRBJ1-3
v_gene: TRBV12-3/TRBV12-4
CDR3nt: TGTGCCAGCAGTCGGGACGGCATCTCTGGAAACACCATATATTTT
CDR3aa: CASSRDGISGNTIYF

abundance: many
d_gene: TRBD1
j_gene: TRBJ2-5
v_gene: TRBV19
CDR3nt: TGTGCCAGTCGTCCGGGACAGGACCAAGAGACCCAGTACTTC
CDR3aa: CASRPGQDQETQYF

abundance: many
d_gene: .
j_gene: TRBJ2-2
v_gene: TRBV7-2
CDR3nt: TGTGCCAGCAGCTTATTGTTTTTGGATGCCGGGGAGCTGTTTTTT
CDR3aa: CASSLLFLDAGELFF

abundance: many
d_gene: TRBD1
j_gene: TRBJ2-7
v_gene: TRBV2
CDR3nt: TGTGCCAGCAGCTGGGACAGGGGGACCTACGAGCAGTACTTC
CDR3aa: CASSWDRGTYEQYF

abundance: many
d_gene: TRBD2
j_gene: TRBJ2-3
v_gene: TRBV2
CDR3nt: TGTGCCAGCAGTGATTTCTTAAGCGGGGATCTCACAGATACGCAGTATTTT
CDR3aa: CASSDFLSGDLTDTQYF

abundance: many
d_gene: .
j_gene: TRBJ1-1
v_gene: TRBV2
CDR3nt: TGTGCCAGCGGGCCGTTGAACACTGAAGCTTTCTTT
CDR3aa: CASGPLNTEAFF

abundance: .
d_gene: TRBD1
j_gene: TRBJ1-1
v_gene: TRBV6-1
CDR3nt: TGTGCCAGCAGGAGGGACAGCTCGAACACTGAAGCTTTCTTT
CDR3aa: CASRRDSSNTEAFF

abundance: .
d_gene: TRBD1
j_gene: TRBJ2-1
v_gene: TRBV7-9
CDR3nt: TGTGCCAGCAGTAGGGGACAGGGAGGATGGAATGAGCAGTTCTTC
CDR3aa: CASSRGQGGWNEQFF

abundance: many
d_gene: TRBD2
j_gene: TRBJ2-7
v_gene: TRBV11-2
CDR3nt: TGTGCCAGCAGCATTAGCGGGAGAAGCTACGAGCAGTACTTC
CDR3aa: CASSISGRSYEQYF

abundance: many
d_gene: .
j_gene: TRBJ1-5
v_gene: TRBV10-3
CDR3nt: TGTGCCATCAGTGGCGACATTAGCAATCAGCCCCAGCATTTT
CDR3aa: CAISGDISNQPQHF

abundance: few
d_gene: TRBD1
j_gene: TRBJ1-4
v_gene: TRBV7-9
CDR3nt: TGTGCCAGCAGCACGACAGGGGGCTATGAAAAACTGTTTTTT
CDR3aa: CASSTTGGYEKLFF

abundance: many
d_gene: .
j_gene: TRBJ2-1
v_gene: TRBV2
CDR3nt: TGTGCCAGCAGTTTACCTCCTTGGGGGTCTTCGAGCGATGAGCAGTTCTTC
CDR3aa: CASSLPPWGSSSDEQFF

abundance: .
d_gene: .
j_gene: TRBJ2-7
v_gene: TRBV6-1
CDR3nt: TGTGCCACCACAGGGAAGAAAGACGAGCAGTACTTC
CDR3aa: CATTGKKDEQYF

abundance: many
d_gene: .
j_gene: TRBJ1-1
v_gene: TRBV11-2
CDR3nt: TGTGCCAGCAGCTTATCCCCCGACGGTTACATGAACACTGAAGCTTTCTTT
CDR3aa: CASSLSPDGYMNTEAFF

abundance: .
d_gene: .
j_gene: TRBJ2-5
v_gene: TRBV7-6
CDR3nt: TGTGCCAGCACCGATCGGATCCAAGAGACCCAGTACTTC
CDR3aa: CASTDRIQETQYF

abundance: many
d_gene: TRBD2
j_gene: TRBJ2-1
v_gene: TRBV19
CDR3nt: TGTGCCAGTAGTAGGACTAGCGGGAGTAATACCTACAATGAGCAGTTCTTC
CDR3aa: CASSRTSGSNTYNEQFF